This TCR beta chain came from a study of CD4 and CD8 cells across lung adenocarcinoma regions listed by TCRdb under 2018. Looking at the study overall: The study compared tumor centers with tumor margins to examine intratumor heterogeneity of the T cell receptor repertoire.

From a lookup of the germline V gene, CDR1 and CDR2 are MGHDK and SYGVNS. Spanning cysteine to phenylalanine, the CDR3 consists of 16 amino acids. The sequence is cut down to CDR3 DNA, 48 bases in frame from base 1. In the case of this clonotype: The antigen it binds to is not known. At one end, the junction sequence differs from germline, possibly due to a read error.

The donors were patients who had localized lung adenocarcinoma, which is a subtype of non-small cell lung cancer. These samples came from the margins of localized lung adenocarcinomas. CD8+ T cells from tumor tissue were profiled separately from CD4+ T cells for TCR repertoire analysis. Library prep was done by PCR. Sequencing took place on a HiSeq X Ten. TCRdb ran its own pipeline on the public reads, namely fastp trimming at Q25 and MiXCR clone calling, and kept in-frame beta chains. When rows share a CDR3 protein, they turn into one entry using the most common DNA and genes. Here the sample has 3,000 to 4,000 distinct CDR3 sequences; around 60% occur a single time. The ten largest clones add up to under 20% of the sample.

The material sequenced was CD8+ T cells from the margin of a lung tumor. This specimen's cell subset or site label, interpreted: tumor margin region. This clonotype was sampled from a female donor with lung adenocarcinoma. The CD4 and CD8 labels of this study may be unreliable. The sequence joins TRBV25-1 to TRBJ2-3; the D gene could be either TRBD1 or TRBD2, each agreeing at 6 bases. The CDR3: CASGGLGARGRETQYF. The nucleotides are TGTGCCAGCGGGGGGCTAGGGGCTCGCGGCCGAGAGACGCAGTATTTC.